This T cell receptor (beta chain) was identified in a study of molecular identifiers for immune sequencing clone quantification. Study as a whole: RNA from approximately 20,000 or 100,000 naive CD8 cells was split five ways in replicates, with four sequenced. Whole-study results and caveats: Even with some 1 million naive cells present, spiked Jurkat TCR RNA from one cell was reportedly detectable.

Libraries for naive CD8 T cells, which were made from roughly 21,000 to 960,000 sorted cells, drew on 10%, 30% or 50% of the RNA. Naive CD8 T cells underwent sorting with the CD8+CD4-CCR7+CD45RA+ definition. V shed 10 bases, J shed 7 bases, and the junction held 9 bases outside the gene matches. Germline CDR1 LNHDA, CDR2 SQIVND (reference sequence). The CDR3 has 12 residues. Concerning this clonotype itself: Its target is not known.

In TCRdb, the PCR reads were re-called with MiXCR into one record per CDR3 protein. The data show hundreds of thousands of distinct CDR3 sequences, with about 25% seen just once and approximately 0.75% held by the top ten. The specimen sequenced was naive CD8+ T cells from blood, with Jurkat cell RNA spiked in. The subset here: FACS-sorted CD8+CD4-CCR7+CD45RA+ naive T cells. The sequence derives from a human donor in good health. Some libraries in this study had Jurkat cell RNA spiked in. V is TRBV19 and J is TRBJ2-7; the match to TRBD1 covers 8 bases. The CDR3 DNA sequence: TGTGCCACCCAACAGGGGGTCGGGGAGCAGTACTTC. It encodes CATQQGVGEQYF.